The rows below give T cell receptor beta chains drawn from one sample of a study of CD8 T cells in ankylosing spondylitis. MiXCR, run by TCRdb on the 5' RACE reads, gives a single entry per CDR3 protein. The top ten clones hold roughly 6.8% of a sample with 250,000 or so distinct CDR3 sequences, around a tenth of them seen once. The source material was blood, either unsorted or a sorted T cell fraction (not recorded which). The receptors were gathered from a male donor with ankylosing spondylitis or in good health (not recorded which). Both conserved end residues are part of each CDR3. The D gene is left open where the match is weak. Only part of the rows carry a size: once, few, many, or a class if the clone is expanded.

j_call,v_call,clone_size,d_call,cdr3_aa,cdr3_nt
TRBJ2-6,TRBV6-1,once,.,CASTQGAGANVLTF,TGTGCCAGCACTCAGGGAGCTGGGGCCAACGTCCTGACTTTC
TRBJ2-3,TRBV20-1,many,TRBD2,CSARGAGVRDTQYF,TGCAGTGCTAGAGGGGCGGGAGTTCGAGATACGCAGTATTTT
TRBJ2-7,TRBV21-1,few,.,CASSKALYGSTTYEQYF,TGTGCCAGCAGCAAAGCGCTTTACGGGAGCACCACCTACGAGCAGTACTTC
TRBJ2-7,TRBV10-3,many,TRBD1,CAISATGGEQYF,TGTGCCATCAGTGCAACAGGGGGCGAGCAGTACTTC
TRBJ1-1,TRBV15,many,.,CATSKGRTVEAFF,TGTGCCACCAGCAAAGGACGGACTGTTGAAGCTTTCTTT
TRBJ2-2,TRBV6-1,few,.,CASSRLGDQITGELFF,TGTGCCAGCAGCCGACTTGGTGACCAAATCACCGGGGAGCTGTTTTTT
TRBJ2-7,TRBV12-3/TRBV12-4,many,.,CASSHAPGGNSYEQYF,TGTGCCAGCAGCCATGCCCCTGGCGGCAACTCCTACGAGCAGTACTTC
TRBJ2-7,TRBV29-1,many,.,CSAKNRDGSYEQYF,TGCAGCGCTAAAAACCGGGACGGATCCTACGAGCAGTACTTC
TRBJ2-7,TRBV20-1,.,TRBD2,CSARDRGLAGAREQYF,TGCAGTGCTAGAGATCGCGGACTAGCGGGAGCTCGCGAGCAGTACTTC
TRBJ2-6,TRBV5-1,many,.,CASSLAGDTGANVLTF,TGCGCCAGCAGCTTGGCGGGAGATACTGGGGCCAACGTCCTGACTTTC
TRBJ2-1,TRBV3-1,.,.,CASSQDSYPNEQFF,TGTGCCAGCAGCCAAGACTCTTATCCCAATGAGCAGTTCTTC
TRBJ2-1,TRBV7-9,few,.,CASSSGGQQYNEQFF,TGTGCCAGCAGCTCCGGGGGACAGCAATACAATGAGCAGTTCTTC
TRBJ1-2,TRBV20-1,many,.,CSARTGGYTF,TGCAGTGCTAGGACGGGTGGCTACACCTTC
TRBJ1-5,TRBV12-3/TRBV12-4,many,.,CASSLSLVNQPQHF,TGTGCCAGCAGTTTATCTTTAGTCAATCAGCCCCAGCATTTT
TRBJ2-1,TRBV5-1,.,TRBD2,CASNLGGGVDEQFF,TGCGCCAGCAACCTTGGCGGGGGGGTTGATGAGCAGTTCTTC
TRBJ2-5,TRBV2,.,.,CASMLTGQETQYF,TGTGCCAGCATGCTCACAGGGCAAGAGACCCAGTACTTC
TRBJ2-7,TRBV12-2,.,.,CASRLSAGTIYEQYF,TGTGCAAGTCGCTTGTCGGCAGGGACAATCTACGAGCAGTACTTC
TRBJ2-3,TRBV5-1,many,.,CASSAVRANTDTQYF,TGCGCCAGCAGCGCGGTACGGGCGAACACAGATACGCAGTATTTT
TRBJ1-4,TRBV12-3/TRBV12-4,.,TRBD1,CASTRHGTGDEKLFF,TGTGCCAGCACCCGGCACGGGACAGGGGATGAAAAACTGTTTTTT
TRBJ2-7,TRBV6-1,few,.,CASTPGMNVYEQYF,TGTGCCAGCACCCCGGGGATGAACGTCTACGAGCAGTACTTC
TRBJ2-2,TRBV7-6,many,.,CASSPTQDTGELFF,TGTGCCAGCAGCCCGACACAAGACACCGGGGAGCTGTTTTTT
TRBJ2-3,TRBV11-3,once,.,CASSSGRAADTQYF,TGTGCCAGCAGCTCCGGTCGAGCGGCAGATACGCAGTATTTT
TRBJ2-5,TRBV12-2,.,.,CASRRGLPFQETQYF,TGTGCAAGTCGCAGAGGGCTCCCGTTCCAAGAGACCCAGTACTTC
TRBJ2-7,TRBV5-1,few,.,CASSLEQDHEQYF,TGCGCCAGCAGCTTGGAACAGGATCACGAGCAGTACTTC
TRBJ2-3,TRBV20-1,many,TRBD2,CSALNFLAGPSDTQYF,TGCAGTGCTCTTAATTTTCTAGCGGGGCCCTCAGATACGCAGTATTTT
TRBJ1-1,TRBV7-9,few,.,CASSLGLVGRLDTEAFF,TGTGCCAGCAGCTTAGGTTTAGTGGGGCGCCTGGACACTGAAGCTTTCTTT
TRBJ2-3,TRBV5-1,many,.,CASTLEGAGLDTQYF,TGCGCCAGCACCCTGGAGGGGGCCGGTTTAGATACGCAGTATTTT
TRBJ2-7,TRBV24-1,.,.,CATKKTRPCAGYEQYF,TGTGCCACCAAGAAAACCCGTCCTTGCGCGGGGTACGAGCAGTACTTC
TRBJ1-1,TRBV6-2/TRBV6-3,.,.,CASRGGYTEAFF,TGTGCCAGCAGAGGGGGTTACACTGAAGCTTTCTTT
TRBJ1-5,TRBV6-2/TRBV6-3,few,.,CASSYSTGTQPQHF,TGTGCCAGCAGTTACTCAACAGGGACTCAGCCCCAGCATTTT
TRBJ2-3,TRBV5-1,many,TRBD1,CASSLAGDRSTDTQYF,TGCGCCAGCAGCTTGGCCGGGGACAGAAGCACAGATACGCAGTATTTT
TRBJ2-2,TRBV7-3,few,.,CASSLYPSTGELFF,TGTGCCAGCAGCTTATACCCGTCTACCGGGGAGCTGTTTTTT
TRBJ2-7,TRBV7-9,few,TRBD1,CASSATGAYEQYF,TGTGCCAGCAGCGCCACAGGGGCCTACGAGCAGTACTTC